Here is one T cell receptor (beta chain) with its context. Other DNA sequences from this sample encode an identical CDR3 as well. TCRdb's table, derived via immunoSEQ multiplex PCR, lists solely in-frame clones and lacks some. The table lists around 42,000 clones, over 80% of them singletons, with 0.7% to 0.95% in the top ten. The CDR3 runs 11 residues. The germline V gene has CDR1 SQVTM and CDR2 ANQGSEA. V was cut by 5 bases and J by 4 bases, with 9 bases left in between. This specimen belongs to a study of T cell changes during pregnancy in multiple sclerosis. This clonotype originated in a female donor with multiple sclerosis, enrolled in a pregnancy study. This rearrangement joins TRBV29-1 to TRBJ2-7; D is possibly TRBD1 (6 bases). The material sequenced was CD4+ T cells from peripheral blood mononuclear cells, taken before pregnancy. CDR3 coding DNA: TGCAGCGTTTGGGGGCTTTACGAGCAGTACTTC. It encodes CSVWGLYEQYF.